This T cell receptor beta chain was found in a study of T cells in Graves' hyperthyroidism and ophthalmopathy. The study's findings and limits: The model forecast ophthalmopathy, anticipating it by a median about 6.5 months before onset.

Stable Graves' hyperthyroidism meant no ophthalmopathy progression within 18 months. These patients, aged 18 to 65, had recently diagnosed hyperthyroidism lasting under 2 months. Germline V gives CDR1 DFQATT, CDR2 SNEGSKA (reference sequence). V trimming: 4 bases; J trimming: 9 bases; junction bases outside the gene matches: 6. This CDR3 has 14 amino acids. Researchers took RNA transcripts and amplified the TCR beta CDR3 regions from them. First-round RT-PCR with HTBI primers amplified the TCR CDR3 region. Via MiXCR, TCRdb re-called the multiplex PCR reads, giving one row per CDR3 protein. This table has about 200,000 distinct CDR3 sequences, roughly 18% appearing once. Comment on this clonotype: What it binds is not known.

V is TRBV20-1 and J is TRBJ1-6; 10 bases map to TRBD1. Sequencing was carried out using blood. The sequence was obtained from a middle-aged man with Graves' hyperthyroidism. The CDR3 loop is CSAMDRGIPSPLHF. In DNA, the CDR3 is TGCAGTGCTATGGACAGGGGGATTCCTTCACCCCTCCACTTT.